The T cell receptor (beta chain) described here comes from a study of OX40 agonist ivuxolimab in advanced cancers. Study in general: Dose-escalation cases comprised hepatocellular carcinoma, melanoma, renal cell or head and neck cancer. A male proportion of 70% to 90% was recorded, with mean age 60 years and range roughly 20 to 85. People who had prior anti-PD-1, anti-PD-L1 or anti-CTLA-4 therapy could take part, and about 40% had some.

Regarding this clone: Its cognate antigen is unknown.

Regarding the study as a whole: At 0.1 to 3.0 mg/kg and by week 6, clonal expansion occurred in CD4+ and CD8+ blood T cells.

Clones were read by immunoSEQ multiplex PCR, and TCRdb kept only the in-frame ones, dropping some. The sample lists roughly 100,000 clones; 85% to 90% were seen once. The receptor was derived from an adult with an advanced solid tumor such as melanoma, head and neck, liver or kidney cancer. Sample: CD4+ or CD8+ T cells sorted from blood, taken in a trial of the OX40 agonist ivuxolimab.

CDR3 coding DNA: TGTGCCAGCACGGTAGACAGGGTCACCGGGGAGCTGTTTTTT. It encodes CASTVDRVTGELFF. The chain employs TRBV6-5 and TRBJ2-2; 7 bases are a match to TRBD1. Germline V gene data show CDR1 as MNHEY and CDR2 as SVGAGI. The CDR3 consists of 14 residues. V was pared by 7 bases and J by 4 bases, with 6 bases of the junction left unmatched.